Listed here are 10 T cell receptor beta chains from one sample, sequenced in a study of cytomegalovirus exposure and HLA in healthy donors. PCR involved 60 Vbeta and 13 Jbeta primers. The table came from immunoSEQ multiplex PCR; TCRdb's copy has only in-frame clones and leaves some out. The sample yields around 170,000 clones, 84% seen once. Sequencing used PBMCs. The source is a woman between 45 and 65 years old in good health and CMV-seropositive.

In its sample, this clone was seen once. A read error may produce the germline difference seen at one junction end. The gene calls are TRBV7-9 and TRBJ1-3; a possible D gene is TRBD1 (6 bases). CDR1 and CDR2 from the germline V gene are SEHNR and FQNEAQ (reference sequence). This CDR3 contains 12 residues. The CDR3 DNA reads TGTTCCAGCAGCCAGACAGGCTACACCATATATTTT. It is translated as CSSSQTGYTIYF.

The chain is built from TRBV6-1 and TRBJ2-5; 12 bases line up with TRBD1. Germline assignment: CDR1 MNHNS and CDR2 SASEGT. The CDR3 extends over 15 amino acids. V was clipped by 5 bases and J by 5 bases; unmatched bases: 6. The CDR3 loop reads CASSRDRGLWETQYF. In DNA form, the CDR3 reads TGTGCCAGCAGTAGGGACAGGGGGCTTTGGGAGACCCAGTACTTC.

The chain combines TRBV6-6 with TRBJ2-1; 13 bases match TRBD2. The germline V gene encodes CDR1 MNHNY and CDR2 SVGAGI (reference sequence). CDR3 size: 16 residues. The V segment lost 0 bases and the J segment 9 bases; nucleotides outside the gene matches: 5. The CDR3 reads CASSYSTSGGLGEQFF. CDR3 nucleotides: TGTGCCAGCAGTTACTCGACTAGCGGGGGGCTCGGTGAGCAGTTCTTC.

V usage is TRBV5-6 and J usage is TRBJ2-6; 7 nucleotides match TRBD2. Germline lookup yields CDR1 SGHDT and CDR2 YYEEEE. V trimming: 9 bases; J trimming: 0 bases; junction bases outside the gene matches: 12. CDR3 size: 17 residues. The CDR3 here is CATRSSGEGSGANVLTF. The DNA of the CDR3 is TGTGCCACCAGGTCCAGCGGGGAGGGCTCTGGGGCCAACGTCCTGACTTTC.

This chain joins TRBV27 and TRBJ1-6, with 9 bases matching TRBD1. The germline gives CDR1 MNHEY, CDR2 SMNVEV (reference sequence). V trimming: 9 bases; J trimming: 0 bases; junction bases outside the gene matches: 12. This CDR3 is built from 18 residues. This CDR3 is CARPDRQGVGSYNSPLHF. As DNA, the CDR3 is TGTGCCAGACCTGATCGACAGGGGGTAGGCTCCTATAATTCACCCCTCCACTTT.

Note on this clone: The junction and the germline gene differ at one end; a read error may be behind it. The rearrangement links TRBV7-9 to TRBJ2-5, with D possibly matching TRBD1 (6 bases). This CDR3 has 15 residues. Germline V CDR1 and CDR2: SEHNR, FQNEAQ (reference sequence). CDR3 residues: CSSSPIPGAGETQYF. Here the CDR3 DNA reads TGTTCCAGCAGCCCAATCCCAGGGGCCGGAGAGACCCAGTACTTC.

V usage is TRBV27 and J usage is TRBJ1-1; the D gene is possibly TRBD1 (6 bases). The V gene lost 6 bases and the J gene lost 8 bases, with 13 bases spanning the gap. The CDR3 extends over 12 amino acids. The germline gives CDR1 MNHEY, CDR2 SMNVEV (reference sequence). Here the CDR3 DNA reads TGTGCCAGCAGACGGACAGCAGCCGAAGCTTTCTTT. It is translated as CASRRTAAEAFF.

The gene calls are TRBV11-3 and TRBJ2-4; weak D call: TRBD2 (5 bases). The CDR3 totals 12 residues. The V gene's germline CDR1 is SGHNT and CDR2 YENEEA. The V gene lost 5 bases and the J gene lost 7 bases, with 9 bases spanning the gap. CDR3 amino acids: CASSPGSNIQYF. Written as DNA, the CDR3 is TGTGCCAGCAGCCCGGGGAGTAACATTCAGTACTTC.

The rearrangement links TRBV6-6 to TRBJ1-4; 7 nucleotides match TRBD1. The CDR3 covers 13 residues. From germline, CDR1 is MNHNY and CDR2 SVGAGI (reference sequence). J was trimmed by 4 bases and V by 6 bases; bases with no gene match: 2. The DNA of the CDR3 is TGTGCCAGCAGGGCAGGGGGTAATGAAAAACTGTTTTTT. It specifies CASRAGGNEKLFF.

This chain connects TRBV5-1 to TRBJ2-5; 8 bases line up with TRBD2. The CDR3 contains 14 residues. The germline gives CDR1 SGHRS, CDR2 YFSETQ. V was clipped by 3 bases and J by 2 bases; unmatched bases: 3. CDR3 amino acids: CASSYGLAQETQYF. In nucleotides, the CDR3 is TGCGCCAGCAGCTACGGACTAGCTCAAGAGACCCAGTACTTC.